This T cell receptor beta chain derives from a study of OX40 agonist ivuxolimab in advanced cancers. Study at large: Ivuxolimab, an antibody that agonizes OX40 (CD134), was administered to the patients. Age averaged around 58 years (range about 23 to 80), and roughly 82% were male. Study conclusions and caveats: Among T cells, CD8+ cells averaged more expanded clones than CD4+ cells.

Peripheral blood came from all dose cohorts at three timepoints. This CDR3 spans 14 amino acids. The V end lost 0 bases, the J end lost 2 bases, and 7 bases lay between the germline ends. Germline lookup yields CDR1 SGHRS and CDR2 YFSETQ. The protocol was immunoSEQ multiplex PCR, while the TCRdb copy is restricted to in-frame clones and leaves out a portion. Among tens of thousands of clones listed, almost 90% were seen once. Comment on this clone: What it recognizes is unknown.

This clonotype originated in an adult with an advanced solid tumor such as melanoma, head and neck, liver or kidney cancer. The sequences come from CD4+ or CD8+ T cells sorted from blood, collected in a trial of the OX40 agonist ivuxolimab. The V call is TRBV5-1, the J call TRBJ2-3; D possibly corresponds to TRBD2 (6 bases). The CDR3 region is CASSLGRDTDTQYF. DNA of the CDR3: TGCGCCAGCAGCTTGGGGCGGGACACAGATACGCAGTATTTT.